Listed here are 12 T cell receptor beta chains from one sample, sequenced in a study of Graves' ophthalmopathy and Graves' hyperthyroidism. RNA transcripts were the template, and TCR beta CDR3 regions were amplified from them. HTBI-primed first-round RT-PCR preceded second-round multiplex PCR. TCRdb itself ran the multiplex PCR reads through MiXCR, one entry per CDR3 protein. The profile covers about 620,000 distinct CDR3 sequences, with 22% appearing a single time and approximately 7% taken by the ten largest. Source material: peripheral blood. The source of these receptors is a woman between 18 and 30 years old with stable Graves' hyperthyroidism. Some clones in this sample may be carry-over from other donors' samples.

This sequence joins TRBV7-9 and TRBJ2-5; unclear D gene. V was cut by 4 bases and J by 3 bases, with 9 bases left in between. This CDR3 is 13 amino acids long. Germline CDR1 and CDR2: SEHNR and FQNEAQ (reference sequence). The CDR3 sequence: CASSSQDEETQYF. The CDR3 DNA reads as TGTGCCAGCAGCTCCCAGGACGAAGAGACCCAGTACTTC.

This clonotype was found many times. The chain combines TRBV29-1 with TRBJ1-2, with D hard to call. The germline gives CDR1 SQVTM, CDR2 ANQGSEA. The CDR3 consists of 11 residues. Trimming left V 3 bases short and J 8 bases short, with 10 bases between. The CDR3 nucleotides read TGCAGCGTTGACGGTGCCGCCGGCTACACCTTC. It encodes CSVDGAAGYTF.

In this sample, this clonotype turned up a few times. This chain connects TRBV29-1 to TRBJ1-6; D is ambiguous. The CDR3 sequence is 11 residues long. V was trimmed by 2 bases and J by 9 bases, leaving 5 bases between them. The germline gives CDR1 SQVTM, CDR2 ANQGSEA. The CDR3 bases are TGCAGCGTTGAACATTTTTCACCCCTCCACTTT. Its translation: CSVEHFSPLHF.

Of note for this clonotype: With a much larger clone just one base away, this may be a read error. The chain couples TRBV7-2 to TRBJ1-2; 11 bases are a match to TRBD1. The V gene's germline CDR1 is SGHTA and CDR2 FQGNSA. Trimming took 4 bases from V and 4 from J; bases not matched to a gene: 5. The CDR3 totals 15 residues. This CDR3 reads CASSYRDRGTYGYTF. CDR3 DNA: TGTGCCAGCAGCTACCGGGACAGGGGGACCTATGGCTACACCTTC.

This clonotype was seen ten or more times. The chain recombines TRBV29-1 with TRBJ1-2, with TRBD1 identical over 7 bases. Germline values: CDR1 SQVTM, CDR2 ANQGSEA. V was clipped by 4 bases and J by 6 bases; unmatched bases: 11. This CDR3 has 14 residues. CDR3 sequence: CSVVILAGGHGYTF. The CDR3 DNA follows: TGCAGCGTTGTTATTTTGGCAGGGGGTCATGGCTACACCTTC.

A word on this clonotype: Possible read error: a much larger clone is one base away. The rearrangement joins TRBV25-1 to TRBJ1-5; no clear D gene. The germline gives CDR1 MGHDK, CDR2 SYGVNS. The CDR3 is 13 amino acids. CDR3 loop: CASSSSGNQPLHF. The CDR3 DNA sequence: TGTGCCAGCAGTTCCAGCGGCAATCAGCCCCTGCATTTT.

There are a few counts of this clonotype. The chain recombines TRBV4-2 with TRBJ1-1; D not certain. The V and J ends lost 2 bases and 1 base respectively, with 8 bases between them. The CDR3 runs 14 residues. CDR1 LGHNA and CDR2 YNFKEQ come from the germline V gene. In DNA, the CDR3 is TGTGCCAGCAGCCAACCCCAGGAGAACACTGAAGCTTTCTTT. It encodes CASSQPQENTEAFF.

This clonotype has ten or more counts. This CDR3 is CASSFDRETEAFF. The CDR3 bases are TGTGCCAGCAGCTTTGACAGGGAGACTGAAGCTTTCTTT. This chain uses TRBV11-2 with TRBJ1-1, with 7 bases that match TRBD1. CDR1 is SGHAT, CDR2 FQNNGV, per germline. The CDR3 sequence is 13 residues long. The junction had 3 bases not matched to a gene; V was cut back by 3 bases and J by 5 bases.

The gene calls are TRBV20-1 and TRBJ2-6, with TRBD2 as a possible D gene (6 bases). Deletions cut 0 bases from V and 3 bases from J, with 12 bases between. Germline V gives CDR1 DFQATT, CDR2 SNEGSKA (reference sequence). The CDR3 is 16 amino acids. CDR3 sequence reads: CSARDFGGSGANVLTF. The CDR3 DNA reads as TGCAGTGCTAGAGATTTTGGAGGGAGTGGGGCCAACGTCCTGACTTTC.

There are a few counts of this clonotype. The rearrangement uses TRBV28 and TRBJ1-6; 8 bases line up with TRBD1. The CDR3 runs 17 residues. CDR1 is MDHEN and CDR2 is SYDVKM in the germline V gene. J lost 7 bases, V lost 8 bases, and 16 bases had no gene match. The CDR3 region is CASETATGALWNSPLHF. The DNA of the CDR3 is TGTGCCAGCGAAACTGCGACAGGGGCCCTTTGGAATTCACCCCTCCACTTT.

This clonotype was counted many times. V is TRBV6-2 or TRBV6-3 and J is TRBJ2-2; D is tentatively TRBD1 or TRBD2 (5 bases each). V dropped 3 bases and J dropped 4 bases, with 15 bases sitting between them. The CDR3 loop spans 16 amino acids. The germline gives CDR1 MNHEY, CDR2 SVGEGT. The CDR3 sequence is CASSYSRESSTGELFF. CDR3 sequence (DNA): TGTGCCAGCAGTTATAGCAGGGAGTCGTCCACCGGGGAGCTGTTTTTT.

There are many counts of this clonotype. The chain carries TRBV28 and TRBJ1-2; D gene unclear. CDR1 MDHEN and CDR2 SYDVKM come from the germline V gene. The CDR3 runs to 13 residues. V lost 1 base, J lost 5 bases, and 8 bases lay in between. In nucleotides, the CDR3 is TGTGCCAGCAGTTTATTCAGCGGGTATGGCTACACCTTC. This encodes CASSLFSGYGYTF.